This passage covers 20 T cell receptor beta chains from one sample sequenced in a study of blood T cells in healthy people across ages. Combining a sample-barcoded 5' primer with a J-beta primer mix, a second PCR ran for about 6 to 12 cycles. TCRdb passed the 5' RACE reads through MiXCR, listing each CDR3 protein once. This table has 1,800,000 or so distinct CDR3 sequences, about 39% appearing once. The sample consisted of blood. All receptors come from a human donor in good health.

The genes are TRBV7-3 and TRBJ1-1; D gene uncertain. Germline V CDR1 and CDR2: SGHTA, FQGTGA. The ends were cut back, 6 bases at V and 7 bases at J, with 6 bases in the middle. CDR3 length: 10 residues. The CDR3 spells CASRSYEAFF. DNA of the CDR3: TGTGCCAGCAGATCTTATGAAGCTTTCTTT.

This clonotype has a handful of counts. DNA of the CDR3: TGCAGCGTTGACGGGGAAACTCAAGAGACCCAGTACTTC. It is translated as CSVDGETQETQYF. The V gene is TRBV29-1, the J gene TRBJ2-5; D possibly corresponds to TRBD2 (5 bases). Deletions cut 3 bases from V and 2 bases from J, with 10 bases between. The CDR3 covers 13 residues. The germline gives CDR1 SQVTM, CDR2 ANQGSEA.

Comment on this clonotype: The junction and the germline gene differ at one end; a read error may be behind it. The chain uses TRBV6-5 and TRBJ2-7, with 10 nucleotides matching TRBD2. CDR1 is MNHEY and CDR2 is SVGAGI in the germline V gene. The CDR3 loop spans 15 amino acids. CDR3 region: CVSTVAAGGIYEQYF. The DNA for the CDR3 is TGTGTCAGCACCGTAGCAGCGGGGGGGATATACGAGCAGTACTTC.

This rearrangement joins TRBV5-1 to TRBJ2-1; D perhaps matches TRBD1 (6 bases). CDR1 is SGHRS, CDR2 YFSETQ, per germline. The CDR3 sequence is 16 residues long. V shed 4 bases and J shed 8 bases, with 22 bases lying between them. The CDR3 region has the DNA TGCGCCAGCAGCCCCCATGGGCAGGGGAATCTGGATGAGCAGTTCTTC. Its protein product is CASSPHGQGNLDEQFF. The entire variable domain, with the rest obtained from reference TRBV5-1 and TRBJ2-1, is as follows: KAGVTQTPRYLIKTRGQQVTLSCSPISGHRSVSWYQQTPGQGLQFLFEYFSETQRNKGNFPGRFSGRQFSNSRSEMNVSTLELGDSALYLCASSPHGQGNLDEQFFGPGTRLTVL.

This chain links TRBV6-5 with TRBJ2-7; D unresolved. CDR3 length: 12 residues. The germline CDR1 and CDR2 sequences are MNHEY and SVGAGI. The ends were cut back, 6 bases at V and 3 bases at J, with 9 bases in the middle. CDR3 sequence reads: CASSDKFYEQYF. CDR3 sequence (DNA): TGTGCCAGCAGCGACAAGTTCTACGAGCAGTACTTC.

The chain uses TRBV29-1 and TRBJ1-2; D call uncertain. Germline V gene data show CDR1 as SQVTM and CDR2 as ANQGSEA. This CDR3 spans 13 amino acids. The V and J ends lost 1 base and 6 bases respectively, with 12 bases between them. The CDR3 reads CSVEGQLGNGYTF. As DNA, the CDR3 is TGCAGCGTTGAAGGCCAGCTAGGCAATGGCTACACCTTC.

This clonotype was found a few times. The CDR3, as DNA: TGTGCCAGTAGTATAGAGACAGGGGCCTACGAGCAGTACTTC. It codes for CASSIETGAYEQYF. The chain recombines TRBV19 with TRBJ2-4; TRBD1 agrees at 8 bases. With the DNA end fitting TRBJ2-7 better, the J assignment may be wrong. Germline CDR1 LNHDA, CDR2 SQIVND (reference sequence). The CDR3 is 14 residues long.

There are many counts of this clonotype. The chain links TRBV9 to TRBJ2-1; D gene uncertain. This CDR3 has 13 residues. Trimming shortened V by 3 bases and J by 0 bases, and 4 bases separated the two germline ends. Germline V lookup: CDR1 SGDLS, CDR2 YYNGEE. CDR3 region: CASSGSSYNEQFF. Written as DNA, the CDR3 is TGTGCCAGCAGCGGAAGCTCCTACAATGAGCAGTTCTTC.

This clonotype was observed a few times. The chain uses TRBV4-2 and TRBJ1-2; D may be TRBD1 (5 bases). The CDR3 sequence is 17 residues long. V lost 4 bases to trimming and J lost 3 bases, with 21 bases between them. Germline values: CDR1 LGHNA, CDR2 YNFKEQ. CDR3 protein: CASSRPVTGGADYGYTF. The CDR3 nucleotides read TGTGCCAGCAGCCGCCCCGTGACGGGAGGGGCGGACTATGGCTACACCTTC.

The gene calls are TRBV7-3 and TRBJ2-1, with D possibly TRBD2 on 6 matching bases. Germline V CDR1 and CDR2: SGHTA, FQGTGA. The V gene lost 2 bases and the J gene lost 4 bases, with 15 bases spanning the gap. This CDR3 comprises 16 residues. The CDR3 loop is CASSLVDGGTYNEQFF. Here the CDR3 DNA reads TGTGCCAGCAGCTTAGTAGATGGGGGGACTTACAATGAGCAGTTCTTC.

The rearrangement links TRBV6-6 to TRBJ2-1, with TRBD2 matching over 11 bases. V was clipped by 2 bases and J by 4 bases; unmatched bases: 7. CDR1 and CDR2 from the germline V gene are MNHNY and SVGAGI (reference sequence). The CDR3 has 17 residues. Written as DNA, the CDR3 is TGTGCCAGCAGTTACAGGGCTAGCGGGGGGCTTTACAATGAGCAGTTCTTC. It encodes CASSYRASGGLYNEQFF.

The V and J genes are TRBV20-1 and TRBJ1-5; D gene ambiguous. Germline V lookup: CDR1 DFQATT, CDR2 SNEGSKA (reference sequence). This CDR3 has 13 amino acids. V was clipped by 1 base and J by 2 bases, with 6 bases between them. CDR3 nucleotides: TGCAGTGCTAGAGCCCCAGGCAATCAGCCCCAGCATTTT. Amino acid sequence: CSARAPGNQPQHF.

The CDR3 protein is CASSLMLSPGAKNIQYF. The CDR3 DNA reads TGTGCCAGCAGCTTAATGTTGAGCCCGGGAGCCAAAAACATTCAGTACTTC. J is TRBJ2-4 and V is TRBV7-2; D is uncertain. The ends were cut back, 2 bases at V and 0 bases at J, with 14 bases in the middle. CDR3 length equals 17 residues. Germline-derived CDR1 and CDR2 are SGHTA and FQGNSA.

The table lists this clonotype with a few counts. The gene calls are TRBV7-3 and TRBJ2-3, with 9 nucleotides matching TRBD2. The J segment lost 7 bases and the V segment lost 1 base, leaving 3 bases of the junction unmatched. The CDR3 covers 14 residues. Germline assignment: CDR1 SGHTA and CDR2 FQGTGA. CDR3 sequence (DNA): TGTGCCAGCAGCTTAAGCGGGGGGGCTAATACGCAGTATTTT. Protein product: CASSLSGGANTQYF.

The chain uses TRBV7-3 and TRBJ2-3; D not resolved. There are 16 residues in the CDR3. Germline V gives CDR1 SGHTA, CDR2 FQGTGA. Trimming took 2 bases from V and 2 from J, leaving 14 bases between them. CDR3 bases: TGTGCCAGCAGCTTACGTGCTCCCCCTTCCACAGATACGCAGTATTTT. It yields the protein CASSLRAPPSTDTQYF.

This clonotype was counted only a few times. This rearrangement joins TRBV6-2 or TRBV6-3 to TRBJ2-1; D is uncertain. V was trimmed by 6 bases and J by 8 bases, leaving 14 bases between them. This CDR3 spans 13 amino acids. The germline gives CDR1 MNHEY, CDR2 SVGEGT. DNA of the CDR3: TGTGCCAGCAGCCCCTCGCTGTTCCATGAGCAGTTCTTC. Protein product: CASSPSLFHEQFF.

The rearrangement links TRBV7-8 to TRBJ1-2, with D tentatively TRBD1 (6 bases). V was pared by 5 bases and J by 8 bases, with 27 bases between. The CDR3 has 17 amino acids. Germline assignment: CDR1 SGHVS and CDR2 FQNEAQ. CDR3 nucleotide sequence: TGTGCCAGCAGCCGACCGGACAGCCTTGCGATCTATGGAGGCTACACCTTC. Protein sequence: CASSRPDSLAIYGGYTF.

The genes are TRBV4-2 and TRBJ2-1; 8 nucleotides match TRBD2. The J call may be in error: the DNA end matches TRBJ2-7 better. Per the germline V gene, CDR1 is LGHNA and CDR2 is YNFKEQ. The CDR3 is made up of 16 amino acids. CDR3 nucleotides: TGTGCCAGCAGCCAAGAGTATGCGGGGGGATTCGATGAGCAGTACTTC. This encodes CASSQEYAGGFDEQYF.

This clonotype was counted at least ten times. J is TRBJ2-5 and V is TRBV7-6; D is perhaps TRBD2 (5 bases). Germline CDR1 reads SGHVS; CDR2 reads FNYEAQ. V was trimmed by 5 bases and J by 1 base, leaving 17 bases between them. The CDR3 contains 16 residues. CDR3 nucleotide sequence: TGTGCCAGCAGCCCCAGACTATCCTTGGGCCAAGAGACCCAGTACTTC. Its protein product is CASSPRLSLGQETQYF.

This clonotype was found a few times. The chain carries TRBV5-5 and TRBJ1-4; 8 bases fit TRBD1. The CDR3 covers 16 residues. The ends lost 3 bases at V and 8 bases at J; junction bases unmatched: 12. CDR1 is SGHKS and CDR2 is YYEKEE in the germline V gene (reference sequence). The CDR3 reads CASSYPGQGGGEKLFF. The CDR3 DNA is TGTGCCAGCAGCTATCCCGGACAGGGAGGTGGAGAAAAACTGTTTTTT.